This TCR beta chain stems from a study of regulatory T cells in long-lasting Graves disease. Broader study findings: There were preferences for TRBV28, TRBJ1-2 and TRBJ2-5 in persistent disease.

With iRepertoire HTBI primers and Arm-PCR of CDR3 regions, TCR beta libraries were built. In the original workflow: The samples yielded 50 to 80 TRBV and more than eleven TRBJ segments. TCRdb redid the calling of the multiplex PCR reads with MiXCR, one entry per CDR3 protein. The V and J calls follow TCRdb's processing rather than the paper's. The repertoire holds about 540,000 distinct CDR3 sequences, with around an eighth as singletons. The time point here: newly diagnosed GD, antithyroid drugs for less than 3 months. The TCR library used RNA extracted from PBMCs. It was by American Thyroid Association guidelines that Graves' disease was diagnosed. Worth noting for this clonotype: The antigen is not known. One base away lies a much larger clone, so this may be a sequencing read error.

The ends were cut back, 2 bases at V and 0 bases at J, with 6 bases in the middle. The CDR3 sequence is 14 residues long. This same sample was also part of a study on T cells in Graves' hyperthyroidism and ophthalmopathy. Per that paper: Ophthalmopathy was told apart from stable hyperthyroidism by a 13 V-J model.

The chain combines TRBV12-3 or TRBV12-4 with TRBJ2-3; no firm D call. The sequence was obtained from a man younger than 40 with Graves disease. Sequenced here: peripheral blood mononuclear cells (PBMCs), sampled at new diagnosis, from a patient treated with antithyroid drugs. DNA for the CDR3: TGTGCCAGCAGTTTATTTAGTAGCACAGATACGCAGTATTTT. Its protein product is CASSLFSSTDTQYF.